The entry below describes one T cell receptor beta chain. The germline V gene encodes CDR1 LGHNA and CDR2 YSLEER. The CDR3 runs to 16 residues. Trimming at V came to 0 bases and at J to 4 bases, leaving 4 bases not matched to a gene. TCRdb reprocessed the 5' RACE reads with MiXCR, giving one entry per CDR3 protein. Seen here are roughly 35,000 distinct CDR3 sequences, around an eighth observed once, and the top ten hold about a third. These data originate in a study of CD8 T cells in ankylosing spondylitis. This chain links TRBV4-3 with TRBJ2-1; TRBD2 matches 9 bases. This receptor was taken from a male donor with ankylosing spondylitis. The source material was synovial fluid, either unsorted or a sorted T cell fraction (not recorded which). DNA of the CDR3: TGCGCCAGCAGCCAAGACGTGACTAGCGGATACAATGAGCAGTTCTTC. It codes for CASSQDVTSGYNEQFF.